Following are 3 T cell receptor beta chains from one sample sequenced in a study of blood T cell repertoires in COVID-19. Method: immunoSEQ multiplex PCR; TCRdb's copy keeps in-frame clones and lacks some. The sample holds approximately 150,000 clones, about 83% seen once. Sequenced: peripheral blood. These receptors were taken from a human donor in a cohort sampled during active COVID-19.

This clone was picked up one time. In DNA, the CDR3 is TGTGCCAGCAGCTCACCCCGGACAGGGCGGGAGCTGTTTTTT. Protein sequence: CASSSPRTGRELFF. The genes are TRBV11-2 and TRBJ2-2; TRBD1 matches at 8 bases. CDR1 is SGHAT, CDR2 FQNNGV, per germline. Trimming took 4 bases from V and 9 from J; bases not matched to a gene: 7. This CDR3 has 14 residues. The entire variable domain, with the rest obtained from reference TRBV11-2 and TRBJ2-2, is as follows: EAGVAQSPRYKIIEKRQSVAFWCNPISGHATLYWYQQILGQGPKLLIQFQNNGVVDDSQLPKDRFSAERLKGVDSTLKIQPAKLEDSAVYLCASSSPRTGRELFFGEGSRLTVL.

The V gene is TRBV27, the J gene TRBJ2-7; 9 bases are a match to TRBD1. Germline assignment: CDR1 MNHEY and CDR2 SMNVEV (reference sequence). This CDR3 is 15 amino acids long. The V and J ends lost 5 bases and 2 bases, in that order; junction bases with no gene match: 7. The CDR3 DNA follows: TGTGCCAGCAGTCATGAGGGACAGGGACCCTACGAGCAGTACTTC. This sequence encodes CASSHEGQGPYEQYF.

The rearrangement links TRBV6-6 to TRBJ1-5; D is unresolved. Trimming removed 0 bases from V and 8 bases from J, with 11 bases in between. Per the germline V gene, CDR1 is MNHNY and CDR2 is SVGAGI (reference sequence). The CDR3 length is 14 residues. CDR3 region: CASSYSGAGEPQHF. DNA of the CDR3: TGTGCCAGCAGTTACTCGGGAGCCGGGGAGCCCCAGCATTTT.